This T cell receptor beta chain was captured by sequencing in a study of blood T cell repertoires in COVID-19. Across the study: Sites across the United States, Italy and Spain contributed samples from acute and convalescent COVID-19.

Germline CDR1 is KGHSH and CDR2 is LQKENI. Trimming removed 6 bases from V and 1 base from J, with 16 bases in between. The CDR3 has 16 amino acids. TCRdb keeps only in-frame clones here, not all; method: immunoSEQ multiplex PCR. The sample records roughly 50,000 clones, roughly 88% being singletons. The receptor was derived from a man between 65 and 85 years old with acute or convalescent COVID-19. The chain combines TRBV18 with TRBJ1-3; no clear D. Sequenced sample: peripheral blood. CDR3 coding DNA: TGTGCCAGCTCCGGAACAGCCCTCACATCTGGAAACACCATATATTTT. Amino acids: CASSGTALTSGNTIYF.